The entry below gives a single T cell receptor (beta chain) sequence along with its context. Its antigen is not identified. This entry comes from a study of T cell responses to AZD1222 COVID-19 vaccine. Points from the study as a whole: At baseline, just a handful of AZD1222 recipients tested seropositive. Two doses of AZD1222 preceded a rise in Spike-specific TCR breadth and depth. Vaccine-associated CD4 TCRs ranged over spike, dominating at 160-218 and 743-854. The reported proportion of spike-specific TCRs targeting unmutated variant regions was nearly half.

Germline CDR1 and CDR2: LNHDA and SQIVND (reference sequence). The CDR3 loop spans 13 amino acids. V lost 7 bases and J 2 bases, leaving 9 bases between the germline ends. The data were produced by immunoSEQ multiplex PCR, yet TCRdb's version contains in-frame clones alone and is incomplete. The sample consists of over 130,000 clones, 92% of them appearing once. The sequence was collected from an adult who received the AZD1222 COVID-19 vaccine. This specimen was peripheral blood, taken 28 days after the second AZD1222 dose. The rearrangement links TRBV19 to TRBJ1-5; no reliable D call. This chain's CDR3 is CASNRGGNQPQHF. CDR3 coding DNA: TGTGCCAGTAACCGTGGTGGCAATCAGCCCCAGCATTTT.